One and the same sample provided the 18 T cell receptor beta chains below, sequenced in a study of blood T cell repertoires in COVID-19. Clones were sequenced by immunoSEQ multiplex PCR, and TCRdb holds only the in-frame ones, with some missing. The table has 150,000 to 160,000 clones, 83% seen once. Material for sequencing was peripheral blood. The receptors originated from a woman aged 55-75 years with COVID-19, enrolled during active disease.

In this sample, this clone turned up a few times. V is TRBV7-9 and J is TRBJ1-1; possibly TRBD1 for D (5 bases). The CDR3 extends over 15 amino acids. CDR1 and CDR2 (germline): SEHNR, FQNEAQ (reference sequence). V gave up 2 bases and J gave up 1 base, with 11 bases separating them. The CDR3 reads CASSLQGSRNTEAFF. The DNA for the CDR3 is TGTGCCAGCAGCTTACAGGGCAGTCGGAACACTGAAGCTTTCTTT.

This clone was recorded a few times. V is TRBV29-1 and J is TRBJ1-2; D unclear. Germline CDR1 and CDR2: SQVTM and ANQGSEA. The ends were cut back, 2 bases at V and 7 bases at J, with 17 bases in the middle. This CDR3 comprises 14 residues. In DNA, the CDR3 is TGCAGCGTTGAATCGGTATATAATCGTGGTGGCTACACCTTC. This codes for CSVESVYNRGGYTF.

This clone is a singleton in its sample. The rearrangement links TRBV6-4 to TRBJ2-3; the match to TRBD2 covers 12 bases. Per germline, CDR1 MRHNA and CDR2 SNTAGT. Germline trimming cut 2 bases from V and 4 bases from J; bases unmatched to any gene: 1. CDR3 length equals 15 residues. CDR3 residues: CASSDASGGADTQYF. The CDR3 DNA is TGTGCCAGCAGTGACGCTAGCGGGGGGGCAGATACGCAGTATTTT.

The V call is TRBV2, the J call TRBJ2-5; no firm D call. The germline gives CDR1 SNHLY, CDR2 FYNNEI. V gave up 4 bases and J gave up 5 bases, with 17 bases separating them. This CDR3 contains 15 residues. CDR3 DNA sequence: TGTGCCAGCAGTGTTGGGCTGGTTGCAATCGAGACCCAGTACTTC. Protein product: CASSVGLVAIETQYF. Filled out from reference TRBV2 and TRBJ2-5, the complete variable domain reads EPEVTQTPSHQVTQMGQEVILRCVPISNHLYFYWYRQILGQKVEFLVSFYNNEISEKSEIFDDQFSVERPDGSNFTLKIRSTKLEDSAMYFCASSVGLVAIETQYFGPGTRLLVL.

The chain recombines TRBV5-1 with TRBJ2-6; 10 bases agree with TRBD1. Germline V gene data show CDR1 as SGHRS and CDR2 as YFSETQ. V shed 4 bases and J 2 bases; nucleotides not matched to a gene: 9. The CDR3 has 18 amino acids. The CDR3 DNA follows: TGCGCCAGCAGCATATGGGGACAGGGGATGACTGGGGCCAACGTCCTGACTTTC. This translates into CASSIWGQGMTGANVLTF. The whole variable domain, filled in from reference TRBV5-1 and TRBJ2-6, reads KAGVTQTPRYLIKTRGQQVTLSCSPISGHRSVSWYQQTPGQGLQFLFEYFSETQRNKGNFPGRFSGRQFSNSRSEMNVSTLELGDSALYLCASSIWGQGMTGANVLTFGAGSRLTVL.

The chain is built from TRBV28 and TRBJ2-3; no firm D call. The V end lost 2 bases, the J end lost 0 bases, and 6 bases lay between the germline ends. Germline CDR1 is MDHEN and CDR2 is SYDVKM. This CDR3 contains 14 residues. CDR3 bases: TGTGCCAGCAGTTTAGGGCTGAGCACAGATACGCAGTATTTT. Its translation: CASSLGLSTDTQYF.

CDR3 sequence (DNA): TGTGCCAGCAGTTTGGGACACTTTGAAGCTTTCTTT. It yields the protein CASSLGHFEAFF. The J gene is TRBJ1-1, the V gene TRBV12-3 or TRBV12-4; D is possibly TRBD1 (6 bases). V was trimmed by 3 bases and J by 7 bases, leaving 9 bases between them. CDR3 length: 12 residues.

This clone was counted once. The genes are TRBV5-4 and TRBJ1-3, with D unresolved. The CDR3 is 14 amino acids. Germline CDR1 and CDR2: SGHNT and YYREEE (reference sequence). The V end was cut by 0 bases, the J end by 2 bases, with 6 bases between. DNA for the CDR3: TGTGCCAGCAGCTTGGCCCTTCCTGGAAACACCATATATTTT. Translated, it gives CASSLALPGNTIYF.

The chain joins TRBV24-1 to TRBJ1-5; tentatively, D is TRBD1 (6 bases). Germline V CDR1 and CDR2: KGHDR, SFDVKD. Trimming stripped 4 bases from V and 3 bases from J, with 12 bases between. The CDR3 spans 15 residues. The CDR3 is CATSDRDTFNQPQHF. The CDR3 nucleotides read TGTGCCACCAGTGACCGGGACACCTTCAATCAGCCCCAGCATTTT.

The V gene is TRBV5-1, the J gene TRBJ1-1; a weak D match, TRBD1 (6 bases). V lost 2 bases and J lost 2, with 13 bases in between. The germline gives CDR1 SGHRS, CDR2 YFSETQ. The CDR3 consists of 15 residues. CDR3 residues: CASSFTRGDNTEAFF. The CDR3 bases are TGCGCCAGCAGCTTCACCAGGGGTGATAACACTGAAGCTTTCTTT.

J is TRBJ1-2 and V is TRBV10-3; tentatively, D is TRBD1 (5 bases). The CDR3 is 14 amino acids. Germline V gene sequence: CDR1 ENHRY, CDR2 SYGVKD. V shed 3 bases and J shed 5 bases, with 13 bases lying between them. The CDR3 sequence: CAISEQGAGYGYTF. CDR3 nucleotide sequence: TGTGCCATCAGTGAACAAGGGGCAGGATATGGCTACACCTTC.

V and J are TRBV18 and TRBJ1-1; D not resolved. The CDR3 totals 14 residues. The V gene lost 3 bases and the J gene lost 0 bases, with 8 bases spanning the gap. Germline loops: CDR1 KGHSH, CDR2 LQKENI. The CDR3 sequence: CASSPQSMNTEAFF. CDR3 coding DNA: TGTGCCAGCTCACCTCAGTCCATGAACACTGAAGCTTTCTTT.

Here the CDR3 DNA reads TGTGCCACCAGTGGATCCACAGGAACAACCCTAAATGGCTACACCTTC. It codes for CATSGSTGTTLNGYTF. The rearrangement joins TRBV24-1 to TRBJ1-2; TRBD1 is a possible D gene (5 bases). The CDR3 length is 16 residues. The germline V gene has CDR1 KGHDR and CDR2 SFDVKD. The V end was cut by 5 bases, the J end by 6 bases, with 21 bases between.

The rearrangement links TRBV18 to TRBJ2-1; TRBD2 matches 10 bases. The CDR3 totals 15 residues. CDR1 is KGHSH, CDR2 LQKENI, per germline. J was trimmed by 3 bases and V by 5 bases; bases with no gene match: 4. The DNA for the CDR3 is TGTGCCAGCTCATTCGGACTAGCGGACTACAATGAGCAGTTCTTC. Translation: CASSFGLADYNEQFF.

This sequence joins TRBV4-1 and TRBJ1-5, with 10 bases identical to TRBD1. Germline V CDR1 and CDR2: MGHRA, YSYEKL. The length of the CDR3 is 17 residues. V lost 3 bases, J lost 0 bases, and 5 bases stayed unmatched. The CDR3 region has the DNA TGCGCCAGCAGCCAGGACAGGGGGGTAAATAGCAATCAGCCCCAGCATTTT. Its translation is CASSQDRGVNSNQPQHF.

The CDR3 region is CASSQGAGAAGNTIYF. The CDR3 nucleotides read TGCGCCAGCAGCCAAGGGGCGGGGGCAGCTGGAAACACCATATATTTT. The chain joins TRBV4-1 to TRBJ1-3; possible D gene TRBD1, 6 bases. Per germline, CDR1 MGHRA and CDR2 YSYEKL. The CDR3 extends over 16 amino acids. The ends were cut back, 1 base at V and 2 bases at J, with 12 bases in the middle.

The chain uses TRBV18 and TRBJ1-3; 9 bases agree with TRBD1. Trimming cost V 3 bases and J 4 bases; bases outside gene matches: 7. This CDR3 has 16 amino acids. Germline assignment: CDR1 KGHSH and CDR2 LQKENI. Here the CDR3 DNA reads TGTGCCAGCTCACCGGGACAGGGAATGGGCGGAAACACCATATATTTT. Translation: CASSPGQGMGGNTIYF. Supplemented by reference TRBV18 and TRBJ1-3, the full variable domain reads NAGVMQNPRHLVRRRGQEARLRCSPMKGHSHVYWYRQLPEEGLKFMVYLQKENIIDESGMPKERFSAEFPKEGPSILRIQQVVRGDSAAYFCASSPGQGMGGNTIYFGEGSWLTVV.

The chain employs TRBV12-5 and TRBJ1-1; TRBD1 agrees at 10 bases. V was pared by 1 base and J by 1 base, with 0 bases of the junction left unmatched. There are 15 residues in the CDR3. Germline V gives CDR1 LGHNT, CDR2 FRNRAP. This CDR3 is CASGLGTGGNTEAFF. The CDR3 DNA follows: TGTGCTAGTGGTTTGGGGACAGGGGGGAACACTGAAGCTTTCTTT.